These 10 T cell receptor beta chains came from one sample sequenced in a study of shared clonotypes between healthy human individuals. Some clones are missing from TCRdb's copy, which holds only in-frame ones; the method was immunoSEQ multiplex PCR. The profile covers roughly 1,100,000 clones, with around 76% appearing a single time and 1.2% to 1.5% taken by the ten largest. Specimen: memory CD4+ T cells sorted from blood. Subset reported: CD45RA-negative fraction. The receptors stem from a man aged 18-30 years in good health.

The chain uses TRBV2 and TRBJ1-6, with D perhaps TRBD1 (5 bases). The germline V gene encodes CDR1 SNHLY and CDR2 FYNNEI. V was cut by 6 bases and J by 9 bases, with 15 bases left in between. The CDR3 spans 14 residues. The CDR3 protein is CASSVGRGGSPLHF. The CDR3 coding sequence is TGTGCCAGCAGCGTGGGGAGGGGTGGTTCACCCCTCCACTTT.

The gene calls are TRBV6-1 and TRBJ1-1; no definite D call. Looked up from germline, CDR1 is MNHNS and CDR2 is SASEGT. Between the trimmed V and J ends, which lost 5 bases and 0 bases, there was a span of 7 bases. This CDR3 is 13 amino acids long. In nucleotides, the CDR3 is TGTGCCAGCAGTATTACCATGAACACTGAAGCTTTCTTT. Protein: CASSITMNTEAFF.

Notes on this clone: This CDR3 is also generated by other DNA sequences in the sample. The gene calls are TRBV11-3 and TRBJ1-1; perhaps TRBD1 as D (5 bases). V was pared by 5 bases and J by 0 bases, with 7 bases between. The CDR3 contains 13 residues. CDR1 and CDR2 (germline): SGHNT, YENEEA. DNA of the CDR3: TGTGCCAGCAGCAGGGGATTGAACACTGAAGCTTTCTTT. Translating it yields CASSRGLNTEAFF.

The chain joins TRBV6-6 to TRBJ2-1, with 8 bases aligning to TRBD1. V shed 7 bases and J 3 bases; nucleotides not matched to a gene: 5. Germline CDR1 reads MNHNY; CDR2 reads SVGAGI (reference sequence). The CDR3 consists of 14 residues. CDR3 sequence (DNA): TGTGCCAGCAACCCGACAGGGGTCTACAATGAGCAGTTCTTC. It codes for CASNPTGVYNEQFF.

CDR3 bases: TGCGCCAGCAGTGACTTAAGCAGGACAGGGACCAATGAGCAGTTCTTC. As protein: CASSDLSRTGTNEQFF. The rearrangement joins TRBV10-1 to TRBJ2-1, with 8 bases that match TRBD1. Germline V gene data show CDR1 as WNHNN and CDR2 as SYGVQD (reference sequence). The CDR3 consists of 16 residues. V lost 3 bases and J lost 6; bases outside the gene matches: 10.

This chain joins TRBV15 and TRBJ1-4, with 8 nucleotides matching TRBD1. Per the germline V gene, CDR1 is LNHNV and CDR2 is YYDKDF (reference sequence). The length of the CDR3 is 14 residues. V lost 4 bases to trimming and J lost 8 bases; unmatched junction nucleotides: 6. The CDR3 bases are TGTGCCACCAGCACGGACAGGGTCGGGGAAAAACTGTTTTTT. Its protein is CATSTDRVGEKLFF.

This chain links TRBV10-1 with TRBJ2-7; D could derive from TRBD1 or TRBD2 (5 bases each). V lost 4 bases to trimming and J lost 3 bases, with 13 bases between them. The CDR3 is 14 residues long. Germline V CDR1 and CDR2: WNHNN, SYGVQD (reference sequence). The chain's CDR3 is CASSGGTDFYEQYF. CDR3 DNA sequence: TGCGCCAGCAGTGGAGGGACGGATTTCTACGAGCAGTACTTC.

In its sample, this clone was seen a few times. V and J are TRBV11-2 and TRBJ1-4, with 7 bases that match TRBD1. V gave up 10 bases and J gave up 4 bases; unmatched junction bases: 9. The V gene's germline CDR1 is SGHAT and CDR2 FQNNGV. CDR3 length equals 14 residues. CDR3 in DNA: TGTGCCACCGCTCGGGACAGAGTTAATGAAAAACTGTTTTTT. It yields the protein CATARDRVNEKLFF.

CDR3 nucleotide sequence: TGTGCCAGCAGTCGACAGGACAATCAGCCCCAGCATTTT. Amino acids: CASSRQDNQPQHF. The V call is TRBV5-8, the J call TRBJ1-5; tentative D call: TRBD1 (6 bases). Germline V CDR1 and CDR2: SGHTS, YDEGEE. V shed 5 bases and J shed 3 bases, with 9 bases lying between them. The CDR3 covers 13 residues.

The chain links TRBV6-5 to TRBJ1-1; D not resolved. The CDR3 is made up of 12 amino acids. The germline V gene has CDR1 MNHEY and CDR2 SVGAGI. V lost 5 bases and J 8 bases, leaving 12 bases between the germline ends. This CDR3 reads CASSDLGGEAFF. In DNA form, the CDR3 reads TGTGCCAGCAGTGACCTTGGTGGCGAAGCTTTCTTT.